The text below deals with one T cell receptor (beta chain). Data came from immunoSEQ multiplex PCR; TCRdb stores just in-frame clones and leaves some out. The table shows over 250,000 clones, with around 87% occurring only once. These data belong to a study of blood T cell repertoires in COVID-19. Study at large: Acute and convalescent COVID-19 specimens originated in the United States, Italy and Spain. The cDNA or gDNA used as material had been derived from T cells, B-cell-depleted T cells, or PBMCs.

Those enrolled, adults aged about 18 to 89 years, came from about two dozen US areas. Donors of Cohort 3 who recovered were those that had two negative PCRs, clearance, or symptom resolution. This TCR was sampled from a young woman who had recovered from COVID-19. The sequenced sample was PBMCs or T cells enriched from blood (not recorded which).

The CDR3 DNA reads as TGTGCCTGGAGTACAGGGGGGCTCGGTAATTCACCCCTCCACTTT. It codes for CAWSTGGLGNSPLHF. The rearrangement joins TRBV30 to TRBJ1-6, with TRBD1 matching 8 bases. CDR3 length: 15 amino acids. J was trimmed by 6 bases and V by 2 bases; bases with no gene match: 6. Germline loops: CDR1 GTSNPN, CDR2 SVGIG (reference sequence).